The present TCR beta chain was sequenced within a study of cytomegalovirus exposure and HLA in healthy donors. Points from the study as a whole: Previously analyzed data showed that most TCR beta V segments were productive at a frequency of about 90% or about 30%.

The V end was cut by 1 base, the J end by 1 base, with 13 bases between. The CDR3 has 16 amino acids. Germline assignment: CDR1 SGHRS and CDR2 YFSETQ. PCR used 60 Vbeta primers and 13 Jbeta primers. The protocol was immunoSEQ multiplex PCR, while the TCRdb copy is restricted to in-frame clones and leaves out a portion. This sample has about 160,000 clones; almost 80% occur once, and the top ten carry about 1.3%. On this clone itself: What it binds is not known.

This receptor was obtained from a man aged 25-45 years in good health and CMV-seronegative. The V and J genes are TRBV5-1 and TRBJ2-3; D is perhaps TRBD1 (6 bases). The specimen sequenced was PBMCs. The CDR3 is CASSLNQGLGTDTQYF. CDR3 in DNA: TGCGCCAGCAGCTTGAACCAGGGGCTTGGCACAGATACGCAGTATTTT.